These T cell receptor beta chains were read from a single sample in a study of T cells expressing NK-cell markers. From the 5' RACE reads, TCRdb lists one entry per CDR3 protein and no DNA. Its clone listing holds about 160,000 distinct CDR3 sequences. Source material: blood T cells: a sorted CD56 or NKG2C T cell subset, CD4+ or CD8+ T cells, or bulk PBMC T cells (not recorded which). These receptors all come from a man aged 18 to 69 in good health. Both conserved end residues are part of each CDR3.

j_call: TRBJ1-1
v_call: TRBV5-6
cdr3_aa: CASSLNTHTEAFF

j_call: TRBJ2-1
v_call: TRBV20-1
cdr3_aa: CSAREVGTSGGSSYNEQFF

j_call: TRBJ2-3
v_call: TRBV12-3/TRBV12-4
cdr3_aa: CASSSGLNTQYF

j_call: TRBJ2-3
v_call: TRBV6-5
cdr3_aa: CASSYGDKNTDTQYF

j_call: TRBJ2-1
v_call: TRBV21-1
cdr3_aa: CASSKDSSRRSSYNEQFF

j_call: TRBJ2-3
v_call: TRBV4-1
cdr3_aa: CASSQVWPGVTDTQYF

j_call: TRBJ1-5
v_call: TRBV25-1
cdr3_aa: CASSETGVQPQHF

j_call: TRBJ2-3
v_call: TRBV4-1
cdr3_aa: CASSDNFGTDTQYF

j_call: TRBJ2-2
v_call: TRBV11-3
cdr3_aa: CASSLASGGELFF

j_call: TRBJ1-2
v_call: TRBV29-1
cdr3_aa: CSVVRDGGYTF

j_call: TRBJ2-5
v_call: TRBV28
cdr3_aa: CASYPTGGLWETQYF

j_call: TRBJ2-1
v_call: TRBV6-5
cdr3_aa: CASSPLLHSLLERGWQFF

j_call: TRBJ2-7
v_call: TRBV27
cdr3_aa: CASSWLSAGGLRSYEQYF

j_call: TRBJ2-7
v_call: TRBV29-1
cdr3_aa: CSVEDGVEGQAYEQYF

j_call: TRBJ1-2
v_call: TRBV9
cdr3_aa: CASSVSTAYGYTF

j_call: TRBJ2-3
v_call: TRBV4-1
cdr3_aa: CASSRDLTPDTQYF

j_call: TRBJ2-3
v_call: TRBV11-3
cdr3_aa: CASSSLTDGTDTQYF